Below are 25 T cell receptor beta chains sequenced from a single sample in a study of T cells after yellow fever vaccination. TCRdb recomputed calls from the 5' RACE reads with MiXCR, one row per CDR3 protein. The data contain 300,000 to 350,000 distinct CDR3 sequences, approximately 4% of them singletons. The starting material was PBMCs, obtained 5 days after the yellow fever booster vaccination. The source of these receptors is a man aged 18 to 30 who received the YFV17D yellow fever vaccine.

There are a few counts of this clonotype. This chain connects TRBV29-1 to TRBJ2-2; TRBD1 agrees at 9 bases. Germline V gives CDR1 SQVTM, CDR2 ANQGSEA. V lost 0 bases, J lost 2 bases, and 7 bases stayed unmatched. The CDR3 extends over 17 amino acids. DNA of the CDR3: TGCAGCGTTGAAGAGCCCGGACAGGGGATAAACACCGGGGAGCTGTTTTTT. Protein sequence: CSVEEPGQGINTGELFF.

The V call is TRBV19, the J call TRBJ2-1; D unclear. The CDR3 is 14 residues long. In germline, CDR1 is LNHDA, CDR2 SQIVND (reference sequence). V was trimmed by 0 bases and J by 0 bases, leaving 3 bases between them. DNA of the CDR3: TGTGCCAGTAGTATAGAAAGCTCCTACAATGAGCAGTTCTTC. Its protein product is CASSIESSYNEQFF.

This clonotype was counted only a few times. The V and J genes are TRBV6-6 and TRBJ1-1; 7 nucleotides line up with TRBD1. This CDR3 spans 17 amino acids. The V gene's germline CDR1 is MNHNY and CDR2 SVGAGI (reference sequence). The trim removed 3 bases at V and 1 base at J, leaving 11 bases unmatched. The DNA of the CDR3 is TGTGCCAGCAGTTATACAAACCTTGACAGGGCGAACACTGAAGCTTTCTTT. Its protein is CASSYTNLDRANTEAFF.

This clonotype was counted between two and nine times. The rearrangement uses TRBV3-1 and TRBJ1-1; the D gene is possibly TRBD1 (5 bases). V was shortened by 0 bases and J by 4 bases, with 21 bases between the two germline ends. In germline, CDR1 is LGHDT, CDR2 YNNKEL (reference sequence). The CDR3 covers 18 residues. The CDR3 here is CASSQDRPGRLSFTEAFF. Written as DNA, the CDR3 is TGTGCCAGCAGCCAAGATCGGCCAGGGAGATTGAGTTTCACTGAAGCTTTCTTT.

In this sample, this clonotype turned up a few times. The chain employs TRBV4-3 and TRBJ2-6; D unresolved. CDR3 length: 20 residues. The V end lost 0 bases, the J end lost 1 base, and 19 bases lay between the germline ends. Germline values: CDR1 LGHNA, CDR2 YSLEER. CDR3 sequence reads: CASSQEWILDGISGANVLTF. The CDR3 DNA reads TGCGCCAGCAGCCAAGAATGGATCCTGGATGGTATTTCTGGGGCCAACGTCCTGACTTTC.

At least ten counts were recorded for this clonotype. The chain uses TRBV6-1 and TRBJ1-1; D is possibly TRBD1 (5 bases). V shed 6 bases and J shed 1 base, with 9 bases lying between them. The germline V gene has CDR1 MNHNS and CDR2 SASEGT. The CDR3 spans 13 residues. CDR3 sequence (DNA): TGTGCCAGCAGGCGGGGGGGGAACACTGAAGCTTTCTTT. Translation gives CASRRGGNTEAFF.

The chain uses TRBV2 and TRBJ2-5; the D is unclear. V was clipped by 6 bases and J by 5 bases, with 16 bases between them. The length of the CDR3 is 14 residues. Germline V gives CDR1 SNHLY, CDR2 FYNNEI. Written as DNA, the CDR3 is TGTGCCAGCAGACCCAGACACCAAGGGGAGACCCAGTACTTC. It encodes CASRPRHQGETQYF.

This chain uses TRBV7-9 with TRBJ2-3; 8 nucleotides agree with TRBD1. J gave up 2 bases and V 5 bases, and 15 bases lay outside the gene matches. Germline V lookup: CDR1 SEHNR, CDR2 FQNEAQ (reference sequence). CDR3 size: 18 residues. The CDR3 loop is CASSRGQGRFGATDTQYF. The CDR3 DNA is TGTGCCAGCAGCCGCGGACAGGGAAGGTTCGGAGCCACAGATACGCAGTATTTT.

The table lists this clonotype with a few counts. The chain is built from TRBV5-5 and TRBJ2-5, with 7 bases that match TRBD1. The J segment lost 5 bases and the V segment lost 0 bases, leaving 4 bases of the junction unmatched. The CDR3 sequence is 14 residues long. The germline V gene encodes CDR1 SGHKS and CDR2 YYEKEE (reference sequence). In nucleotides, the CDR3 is TGTGCCAGCAGCTTGGTGGGACAGCGGGAGACCCAGTACTTC. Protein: CASSLVGQRETQYF.

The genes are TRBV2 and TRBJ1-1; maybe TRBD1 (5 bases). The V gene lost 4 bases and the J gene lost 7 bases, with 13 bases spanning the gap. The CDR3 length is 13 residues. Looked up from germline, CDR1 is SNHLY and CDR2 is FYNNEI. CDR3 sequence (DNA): TGTGCCAGCAGTGGGTGGGACGGGGTTGAAGCTTTCTTT. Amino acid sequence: CASSGWDGVEAFF.

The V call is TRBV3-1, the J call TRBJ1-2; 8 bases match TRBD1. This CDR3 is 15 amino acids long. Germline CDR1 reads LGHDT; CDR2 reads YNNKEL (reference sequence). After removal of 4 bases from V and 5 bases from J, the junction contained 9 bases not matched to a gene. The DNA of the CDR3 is TGTGCCAGCAGCCCTTTGGACAGGGATACGTATGGCTACACCTTC. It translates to CASSPLDRDTYGYTF.

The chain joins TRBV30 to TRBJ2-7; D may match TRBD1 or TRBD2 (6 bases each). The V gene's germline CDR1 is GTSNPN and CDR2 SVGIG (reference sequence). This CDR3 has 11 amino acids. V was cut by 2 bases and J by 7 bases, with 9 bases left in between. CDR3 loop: CAWSRGEEQYF. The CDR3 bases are TGTGCCTGGAGTAGGGGGGAAGAGCAGTACTTC.

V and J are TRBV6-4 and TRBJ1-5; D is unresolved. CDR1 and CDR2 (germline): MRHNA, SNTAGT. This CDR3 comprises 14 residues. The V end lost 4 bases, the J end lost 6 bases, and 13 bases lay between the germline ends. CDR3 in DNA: TGTGCCAGCAGTGCGGTGGGAGGCATTCAGCCCCAGCATTTT. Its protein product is CASSAVGGIQPQHF.

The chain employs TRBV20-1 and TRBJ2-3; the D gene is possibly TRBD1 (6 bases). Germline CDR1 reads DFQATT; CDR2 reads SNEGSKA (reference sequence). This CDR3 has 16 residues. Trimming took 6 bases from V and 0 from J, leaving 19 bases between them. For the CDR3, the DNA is TGCAGTGCAAGCTCTCCGGGACACCTAAGCACAGATACGCAGTATTTT. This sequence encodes CSASSPGHLSTDTQYF.

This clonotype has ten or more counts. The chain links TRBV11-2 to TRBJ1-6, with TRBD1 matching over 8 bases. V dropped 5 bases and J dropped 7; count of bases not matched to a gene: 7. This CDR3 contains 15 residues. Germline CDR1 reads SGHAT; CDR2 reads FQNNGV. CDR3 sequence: CASSRQGPTNSPLHF. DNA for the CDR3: TGTGCCAGCAGCAGACAGGGGCCTACCAATTCACCCCTCCACTTT.

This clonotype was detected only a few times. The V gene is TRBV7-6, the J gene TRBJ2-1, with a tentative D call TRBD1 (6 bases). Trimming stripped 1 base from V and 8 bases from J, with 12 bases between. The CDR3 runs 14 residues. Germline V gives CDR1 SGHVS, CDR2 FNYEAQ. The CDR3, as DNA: TGTGCCAGCAGCTTAGAACAGGGTTACCATGAGCAGTTCTTC. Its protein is CASSLEQGYHEQFF.

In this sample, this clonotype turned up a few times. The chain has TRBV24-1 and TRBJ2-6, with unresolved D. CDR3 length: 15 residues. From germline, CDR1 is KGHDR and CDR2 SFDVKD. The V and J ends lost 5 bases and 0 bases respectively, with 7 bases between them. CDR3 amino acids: CATSGYSSGANVLTF. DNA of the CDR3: TGTGCCACCAGTGGCTACAGCTCTGGGGCCAACGTCCTGACTTTC.

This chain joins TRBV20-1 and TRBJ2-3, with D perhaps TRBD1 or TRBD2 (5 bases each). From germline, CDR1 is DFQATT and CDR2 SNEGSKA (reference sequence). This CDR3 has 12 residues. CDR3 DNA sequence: TGCAGCTTGATCGGGACGGCAGATACGCAGTATTTT. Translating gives CSLIGTADTQYF.

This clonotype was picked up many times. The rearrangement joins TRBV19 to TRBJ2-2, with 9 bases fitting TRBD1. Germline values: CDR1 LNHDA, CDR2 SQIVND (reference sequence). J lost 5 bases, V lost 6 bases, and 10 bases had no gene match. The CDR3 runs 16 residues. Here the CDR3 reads CASSQGGQGMTGELFF. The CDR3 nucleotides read TGTGCCAGTAGCCAGGGAGGACAGGGGATGACCGGGGAGCTGTTTTTT. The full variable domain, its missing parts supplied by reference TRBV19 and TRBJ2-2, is DGGITQSPKYLFRKEGQNVTLSCEQNLNHDAMYWYRQDPGQGLRLIYYSQIVNDFQKGDIAEGYSVSREKKESFPLTVTSAQKNPTAFYLCASSQGGQGMTGELFFGEGSRLTVL.

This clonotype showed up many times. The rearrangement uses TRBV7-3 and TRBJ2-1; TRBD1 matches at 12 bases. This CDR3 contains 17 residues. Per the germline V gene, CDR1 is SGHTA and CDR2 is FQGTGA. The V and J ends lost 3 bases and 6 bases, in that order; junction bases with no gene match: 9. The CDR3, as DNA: TGTGCCAGCAGCTTCGGGACAGGGGGCGCAGGTACCAATGAGCAGTTCTTC. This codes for CASSFGTGGAGTNEQFF.

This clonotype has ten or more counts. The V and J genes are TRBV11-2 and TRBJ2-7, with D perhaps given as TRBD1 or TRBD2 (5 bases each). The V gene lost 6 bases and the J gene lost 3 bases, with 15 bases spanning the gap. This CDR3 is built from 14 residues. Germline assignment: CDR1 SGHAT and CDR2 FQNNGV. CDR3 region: CASSSLGTRYEQYF. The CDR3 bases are TGTGCCAGCAGTTCCTTGGGGACGCGCTACGAGCAGTACTTC.

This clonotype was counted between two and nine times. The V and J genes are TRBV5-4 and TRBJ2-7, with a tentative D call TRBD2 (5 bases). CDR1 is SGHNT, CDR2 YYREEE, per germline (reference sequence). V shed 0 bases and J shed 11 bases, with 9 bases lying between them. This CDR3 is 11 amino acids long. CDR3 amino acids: CASSLGGREYF. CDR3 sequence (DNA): TGTGCCAGCAGCTTGGGCGGGCGAGAGTACTTC.

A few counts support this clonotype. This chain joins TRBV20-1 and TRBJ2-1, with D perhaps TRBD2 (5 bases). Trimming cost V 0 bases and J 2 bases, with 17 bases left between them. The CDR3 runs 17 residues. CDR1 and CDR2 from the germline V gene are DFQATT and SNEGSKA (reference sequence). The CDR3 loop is CSARDPSAGFPYNEQFF. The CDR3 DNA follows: TGCAGTGCTAGAGACCCCTCGGCGGGTTTCCCCTACAATGAGCAGTTCTTC.

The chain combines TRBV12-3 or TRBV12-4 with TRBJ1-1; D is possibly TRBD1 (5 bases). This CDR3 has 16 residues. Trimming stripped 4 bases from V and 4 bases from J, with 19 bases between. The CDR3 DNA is TGTGCCAGCAGTTCAGGGCGGGGGAAAACCGCCACTGAAGCTTTCTTT. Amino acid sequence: CASSSGRGKTATEAFF.

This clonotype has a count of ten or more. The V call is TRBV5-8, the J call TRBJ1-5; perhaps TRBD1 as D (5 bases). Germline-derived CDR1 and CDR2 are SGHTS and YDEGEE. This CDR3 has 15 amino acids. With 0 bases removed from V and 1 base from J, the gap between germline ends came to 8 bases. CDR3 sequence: CASSLGGNSNQPQHF. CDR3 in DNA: TGTGCCAGCAGCTTGGGGGGGAACAGCAATCAGCCCCAGCATTTT.